This TCR beta chain was recorded in a study of T-cell memory formation after mild COVID-19. Each CDR3 protein gets one entry after TCRdb re-called the 5' RACE reads with MiXCR. The data contain about 430,000 distinct CDR3 sequences, 20% to 25% of them singletons. The CDR3 runs to 18 residues. V lost 1 base to trimming and J lost 0 bases; unmatched junction nucleotides: 12. Germline assignment: CDR1 GTSNPN and CDR2 SVGIG (reference sequence). This clonotype was counted only a few times. This chain connects TRBV30 to TRBJ2-3; TRBD2 aligns across 8 bases. The sample taken for sequencing was PBMCs or a T cell subset sorted from them (not recorded which). This TCR was recovered from an adult woman who had mild COVID-19 (a few samples of this study predate the infection). Cell type and time point are not known. The DNA for the CDR3 is TGTGCCTGGAGTGCCAGCCGACTAGCGAGGCCTAGCACAGATACGCAGTATTTT. Translated, it gives CAWSASRLARPSTDTQYF.